Listed below are T cell receptor beta chains from one sample, sequenced in a study of type 1 regulatory T cells. These receptors' antigens are unknown. Each CDR3 protein is one row after TCRdb ran MiXCR on the reads. The table records about 62,000 distinct CDR3 sequences, 60% to 80% of them present only once. Specimen: cultured non-Tr1 T cells, either the whole culture or a sorted T cell fraction (not recorded which). The receptors were sampled from a human donor in good health. Each CDR3 is given with its conserved first and last residue. A D gene is named only where the DNA matches it firmly. For some rows the clone size is stated as once, few or many, or as a class when expanded; others skip it.

TRBJ1-6 | NA | TRBV10-3 | NA | CAAVMGSPLHF | TGTGCCGCAGTTATGGGGTCACCCCTCCACTTT
TRBJ2-5 | NA | TRBV7-9 | NA | CASSSGGLPPQAYF | TGTGCCAGCAGCTCCGGCGGACTGCCCCCACAGGCGTACTTC
TRBJ2-7 | NA | TRBV28 | TRBD1 | CASSSGGAQYF | TGTGCCAGCAGTTCAGGGGGCGCGCAGTACTTC
TRBJ2-5 | NA | TRBV5-1 | NA | CASSLAPMPQETQYF | TGCGCCAGCAGCTTGGCCCCGATGCCTCAAGAGACCCAGTACTTC
TRBJ2-2 | NA | TRBV27 | TRBD1 | CATSLDRDGTGELFF | TGTGCCACCAGCCTAGACAGGGACGGCACCGGGGAGCTGTTTTTT
TRBJ1-2 | NA | TRBV6-1 | NA | CASRMGSSGYTF | TGTGCCAGCAGAATGGGGAGTTCGGGCTACACCTTC
TRBJ2-5 | NA | TRBV2 | TRBD2 | CARGLAGYQETQYF | TGTGCCAGGGGACTAGCGGGATACCAAGAGACCCAGTACTTC
TRBJ2-7 | NA | TRBV20-1 | TRBD2 | CSAKPGLAGGDYEQYF | TGCAGTGCTAAGCCGGGACTAGCGGGAGGGGACTACGAGCAGTACTTC
TRBJ1-6 | NA | TRBV5-5 | NA | CASSLGGNSPLHF | TGTGCCAGCAGCTTGGGGGGGAATTCACCCCTCCACTTT
TRBJ1-5 | NA | TRBV27 | TRBD1 | CASSSRTGSLQPQHF | TGTGCCAGCAGTTCACGGACAGGGTCTCTCCAGCCCCAGCATTTT
TRBJ1-3 | once | TRBV11-3 | NA | CASSHGTSGNTIYF | TGTGCCAGCAGCCATGGGACGTCGGGAAACACCATATATTTT
TRBJ1-4 | NA | TRBV7-9 | NA | CASSLARGPNEKLFF | TGTGCCAGCAGCTTAGCCAGGGGACCTAATGAAAAACTGTTTTTT
TRBJ2-3 | few | TRBV29-1 | NA | CSAGDTVDTQYF | TGCAGCGCCGGGGATACGGTAGATACGCAGTATTTT
TRBJ2-1 | NA | TRBV7-2 | NA | CASSPRADNEQFF | TGTGCCAGCAGCCCTAGGGCAGACAATGAGCAGTTCTTC
TRBJ2-2 | few | TRBV28 | NA | CASSLSPRSNGELFF | TGTGCCAGCAGTTTATCGCCCCGTTCTAACGGGGAGCTGTTTTTT
TRBJ2-5 | NA | TRBV20-1 | TRBD1 | CSARVRTGGQETQYF | TGCAGTGCTAGAGTGCGGACAGGGGGCCAAGAGACCCAGTACTTC
TRBJ2-5 | few | TRBV20-1 | NA | CSARMGAQETQYF | TGCAGTGCCCGAATGGGGGCCCAAGAGACCCAGTACTTC
TRBJ1-5 | NA | TRBV20-1 | NA | CSAGFTQPQHF | TGCAGTGCTGGTTTCACTCAGCCCCAGCATTTT
TRBJ2-1 | NA | TRBV5-1 | NA | CASSLGVGNEQFF | TGCGCCAGCAGCTTGGGGGTGGGGAATGAGCAGTTCTTC
TRBJ1-4 | few | TRBV2 | TRBD1 | CASSAPGTEGRKLFF | TGTGCCAGCAGTGCACCCGGGACAGAAGGTAGAAAACTGTTTTTT
TRBJ2-1 | NA | TRBV12-3/TRBV12-4 | TRBD2 | CASSNSGIGEQFF | TGTGCCAGCAGTAATAGCGGGATTGGGGAGCAGTTCTTC
TRBJ1-1 | NA | TRBV11-3 | NA | CASSLVSVSWRPNTEAFF | TGTGCCAGCAGCTTAGTCTCGGTCAGTTGGCGGCCGAACACTGAAGCTTTCTTT
TRBJ1-2 | NA | TRBV28 | NA | CASQGNYGYTF | TGTGCCAGCCAGGGGAACTATGGCTACACCTTC
TRBJ2-3 | NA | TRBV5-4 | NA | CASRPYSTDTQYF | TGTGCCAGCAGGCCTTACAGCACAGATACGCAGTATTTT
TRBJ1-5 | few | TRBV7-2 | TRBD1 | CASLRGDRPSENQPQHF | TGTGCCAGCCTCAGAGGGGACAGGCCCTCCGAAAATCAGCCCCAGCATTTT
TRBJ2-7 | NA | TRBV5-6 | NA | CVSSLLHVASYEQYF | TGTGTCAGCAGCCTTCTCCACGTAGCCTCCTACGAGCAGTACTTC
TRBJ2-7 | few | TRBV7-2 | TRBD2 | CASSSRTSGEQYF | TGTGCCAGCAGCTCGCGGACTAGTGGCGAGCAGTACTTC
TRBJ1-2 | few | TRBV5-1 | TRBD1 | CASSWGTGVAYGYTF | TGCGCCAGCAGCTGGGGGACAGGGGTCGCCTATGGCTACACCTTC
TRBJ2-5 | NA | TRBV7-2 | TRBD1 | CASSTGGVETQYF | TGTGCCAGCAGCACAGGGGGCGTAGAGACCCAGTACTTC
TRBJ2-1 | many | TRBV20-1 | TRBD1 | CSASDRVREQFF | TGCAGTGCTAGTGACAGGGTTCGGGAGCAGTTCTTC
TRBJ2-2 | NA | TRBV18 | NA | CASSPLSNTGGLFF | TGTGCCAGCTCACCACTTTCGAACACCGGGGGGCTGTTTTTT
TRBJ2-2 | NA | TRBV20-1 | NA | CSAPRGMELFF | TGCAGTGCTCCCCGGGGGATGGAGCTGTTTTTT
TRBJ2-2 | NA | TRBV7-9 | TRBD2 | CASTVTSRNTGELFF | TGTGCCAGCACCGTGACTAGCAGGAACACCGGGGAGCTGTTTTTT
TRBJ2-2 | NA | TRBV11-2 | TRBD2 | CASSIVGTSTGELFF | TGTGCCAGCAGCATAGTCGGGACTAGCACCGGGGAGCTGTTTTTT
TRBJ1-1 | medium-sized | TRBV5-1 | NA | CASSESEMNTEAFF | TGCGCCAGCAGCGAATCAGAGATGAACACTGAAGCTTTCTTT
TRBJ2-3 | NA | TRBV6-5 | NA | CAAGISADTQYF | TGTGCCGCTGGGATTTCCGCAGATACGCAGTATTTT
TRBJ1-3 | few | TRBV5-1 | NA | CASSLGSAGNTIYF | TGCGCCAGCAGCTTGGGGAGCGCCGGAAACACCATATATTTT
TRBJ2-3 | NA | TRBV6-2/TRBV6-3 | NA | CASSYSDSTDTQYF | TGTGCCAGCAGTTACTCGGACAGCACAGATACGCAGTATTTT
TRBJ1-1 | NA | TRBV7-2 | NA | CASSLARAEAFF | TGTGCCAGCAGCTTAGCGCGCGCTGAAGCTTTCTTT
TRBJ2-5 | few | TRBV6-6 | TRBD1 | CASKRTGEGETQYF | TGTGCCAGCAAACGGACAGGGGAAGGAGAGACCCAGTACTTC
TRBJ2-7 | NA | TRBV3-1 | TRBD2 | CASSLTSGSYHEQYF | TGTGCCAGCAGCCTCACTAGCGGGAGCTACCACGAGCAGTACTTC